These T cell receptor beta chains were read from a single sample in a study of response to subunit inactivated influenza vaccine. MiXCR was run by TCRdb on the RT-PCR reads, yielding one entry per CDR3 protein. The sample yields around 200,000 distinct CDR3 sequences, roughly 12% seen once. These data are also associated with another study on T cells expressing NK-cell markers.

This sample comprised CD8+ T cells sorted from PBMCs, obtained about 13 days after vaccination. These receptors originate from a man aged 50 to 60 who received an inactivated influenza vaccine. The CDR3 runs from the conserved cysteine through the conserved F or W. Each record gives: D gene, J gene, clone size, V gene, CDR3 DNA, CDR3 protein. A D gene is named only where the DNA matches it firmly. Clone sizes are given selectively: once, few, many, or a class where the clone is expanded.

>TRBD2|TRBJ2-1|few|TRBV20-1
TGCAGTGCTAGAGATCTGACTAGCGGGAGTGTATACAATGAGCAGTTCTTC
CSARDLTSGSVYNEQFF
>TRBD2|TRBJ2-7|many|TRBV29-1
TGCAGCGTCAGGGGACTAGCAGGTTTGCCCGAGCAGTACTTC
CSVRGLAGLPEQYF
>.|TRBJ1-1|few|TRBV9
TGTGCCAGCAGCGTTGGGGCCAACACTGAAGCTTTCTTT
CASSVGANTEAFF
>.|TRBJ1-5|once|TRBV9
TGTGCCAGCGCTCGTAGGGACAATCAGCCCCAGCATTTT
CASARRDNQPQHF
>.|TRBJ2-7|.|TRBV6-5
TGTGCCAGCAGTTTGTCCTTAGCGTCCGAGCAGTACTTC
CASSLSLASEQYF
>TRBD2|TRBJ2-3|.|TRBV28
TGTGCCAGCAGCGAGCGGGAGGGGGGGACATATACGCAGTATTTT
CASSEREGGTYTQYF
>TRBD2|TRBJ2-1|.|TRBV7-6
TGTGCCAGCAGCGTTCGACTAGCGGGGGACAATGAGCAGTTCTTC
CASSVRLAGDNEQFF
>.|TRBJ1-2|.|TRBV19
TGTGCCAGTAGAGTAACAGGGAACTATGGCTACACCTTC
CASRVTGNYGYTF
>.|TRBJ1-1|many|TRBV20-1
TGCAGTGCTAGAAGCAGGGCTAACACTGAAGCTTTCTTT
CSARSRANTEAFF
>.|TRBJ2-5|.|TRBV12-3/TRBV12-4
TGTGCCAGCAGTTTAGCGTGGGAGACCCAGTACTTC
CASSLAWETQYF
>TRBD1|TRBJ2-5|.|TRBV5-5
TGTGCCAGCAGCCCCTCCGGGACAGGGGGCCCCCAAGAGACCCAGTACTTC
CASSPSGTGGPQETQYF
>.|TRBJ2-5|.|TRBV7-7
TGTGCCAGCAGCTTAGAACCAACAGGGCTGGAGACCCAGTACTTC
CASSLEPTGLETQYF
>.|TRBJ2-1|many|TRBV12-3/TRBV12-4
TGTGCCAGCGACCACCCGAGCTCCTACAATGAGCAGTTCTTC
CASDHPSSYNEQFF
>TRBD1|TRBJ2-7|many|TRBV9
TGTGCCAGCAGCGTCGCGACAGGGACCGCCTACGAGCAGTACTTC
CASSVATGTAYEQYF
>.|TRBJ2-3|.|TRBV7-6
TGTGCCAGCAGCCATACCAGCTCAGTTAGCACAGATACGCAGTATTTT
CASSHTSSVSTDTQYF
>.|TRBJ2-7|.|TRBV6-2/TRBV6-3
TGTGCCAGCAGTTACGGGCGGGTCTACGAGCAGTACTTC
CASSYGRVYEQYF
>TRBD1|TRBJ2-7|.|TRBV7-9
TGTGCCAGCAGCTTGACAGGGGGGAGCGACGAGCAGTACTTC
CASSLTGGSDEQYF
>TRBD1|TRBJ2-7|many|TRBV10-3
TGTGCCATCAGTGGGGGAAAACAGGGGGCCACCTACGAGCAGTACTTC
CAISGGKQGATYEQYF
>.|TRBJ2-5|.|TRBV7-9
TGTGCCAGCAGCCTTGCGGGGATCGAGACCCAGTACTTC
CASSLAGIETQYF
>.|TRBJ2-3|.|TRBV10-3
TGTGCCGTCAGTGTTGAAGGGCTTGGCACAGATACGCAGTATTTT
CAVSVEGLGTDTQYF
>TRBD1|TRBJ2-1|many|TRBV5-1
TGCGCCAGCAGCTTAGTTGGGACAGGCAATGAGCAGTTCTTC
CASSLVGTGNEQFF
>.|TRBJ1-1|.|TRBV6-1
TGTGCCAGCAGTGTAGGGGAGTGGGGCACTGAAGCTTTCTTT
CASSVGEWGTEAFF